Sequencing of this T cell receptor (beta chain) was carried out in a study of blood T cell repertoires in COVID-19 (dated by TCRdb to the early 2020s). As for the study more broadly: Samples covering the acute and convalescent phases of COVID-19 were provided by collaborators in the United States, Italy and Spain. The prospective study material was composed of cDNA or gDNA derived from T cells, B-cell-depleted T cells, or PBMCs. Where HLA class I and class II types were available, the types were taken from metadata supplied by the sample provider, not from assay-based typing. A de-identified subject ID, COVID-19 status, age in years and sex were almost always included in the sample metadata. The repertoires were released in a freely available public database intended as a resource for research on the immune response to SARS-CoV-2. Deeply sampled blood TCRbeta repertoires from subjects exposed to, actively infected with, or recovered from COVID-19 were included in the dataset. The samples were drawn from the first 160 participants of the ongoing ImmuneRACE study and from some 1,300 subjects provided by 6 global collaborators. The research as a whole found: The quantity of clinical and demographic metadata differed by source and by participant and was supplied without curation.

TCRbeta CDR3 regions were amplified from genomic DNA by means of the immunoSEQ Assay, a bias-controlled multiplex PCR. The study's own analysis went as follows. Nucleated cell counts per sample were estimated from amplification of reference gene primers within the assay. To quantify the absolute abundance of each unique TCRbeta CDR3 rearrangement, sequence reads were collapsed and filtered. Productive Simpson clonality was computed per sample as the square root of Simpson's diversity index over productive rearrangements. Held by TCRdb, this immuneACCESS table contains in-frame sequences only and omits some clones. Under half of the omission traces to an unresolved V gene where checked; the cause of the rest is unknown. Clone size and V and J calls were adopted from that table, with D and trimming inferred from the DNA. For this sample there are some 490,000 clones; about 85% appear just once. The ten most abundant clones make up roughly 8.5% of the sample.

From cysteine to phenylalanine, the CDR3 is 16 amino acids long. Left in the record is the CDR3 DNA by itself, 48 bases read in frame from the first base. At the junction V is shortened by 1 base and J by 6 bases; bases outside the gene matches: 7. Looking up the germline V gene yields CDR1 SGHAT and CDR2 FQNNGV. Participants in the prospective study were aged about 18 to 100 years, lived in 20 to 30 United States geographic areas, and enrolled through a virtual design. In the prospective study, cohorts were assigned on the basis of participant-reported clinical history obtained from a screening survey and a study questionnaire. For ImmuneRACE Cohort 3, a participant was defined as recovered based on two consecutive negative NP/OP PCR tests, clearance by a healthcare professional, or resolution of symptoms. In the prospective study, whole blood, serum and a nasopharyngeal or oropharyngeal swab were collected from each participant by mobile phlebotomists. Prospective study participants could optionally give additional blood draws and questionnaires over an approximately two-month period. Blood samples from the prospective study were shipped frozen or at room temperature prior to DNA extraction.

This clone was counted between two and nine times. No cognate antigen has been identified for it. The sample holds no much larger clone one base away, and base qualities are not on file. The TCR originated in an older woman who had recovered from COVID-19. Sequenced sample: PBMCs or T cells enriched from blood (not recorded which). The chain couples TRBV11-2 to TRBJ2-2, and 8 bases in between align with TRBD1. This receptor has the CDR3 CASSLVRQGSSGELFF. The DNA reads TGTGCCAGCAGCTTAGTGAGACAGGGGTCGTCCGGGGAGCTGTTTTTT.